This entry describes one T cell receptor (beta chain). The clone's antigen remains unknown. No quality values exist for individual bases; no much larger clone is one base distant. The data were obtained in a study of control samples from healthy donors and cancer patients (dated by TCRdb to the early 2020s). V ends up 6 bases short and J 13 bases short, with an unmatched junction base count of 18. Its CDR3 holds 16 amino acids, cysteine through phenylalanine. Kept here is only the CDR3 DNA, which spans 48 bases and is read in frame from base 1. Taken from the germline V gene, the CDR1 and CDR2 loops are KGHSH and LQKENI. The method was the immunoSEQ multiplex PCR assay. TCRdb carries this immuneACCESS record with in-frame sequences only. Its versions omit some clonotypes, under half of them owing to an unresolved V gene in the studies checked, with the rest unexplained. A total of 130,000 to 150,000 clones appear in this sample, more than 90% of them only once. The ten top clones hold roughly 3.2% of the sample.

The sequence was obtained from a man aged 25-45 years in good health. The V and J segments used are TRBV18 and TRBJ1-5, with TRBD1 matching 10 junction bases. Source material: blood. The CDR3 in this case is CASSPRRDRGVRGQHF. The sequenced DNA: TGTGCCAGCTCCCCTCGGCGGGACAGGGGCGTAAGGGGACAGCATTTT.